The sequence of this T cell receptor (beta chain) was determined in a study of spatial heterogeneity in lung cancer. TCRdb re-derived calls from the 5' RACE reads in MiXCR, one entry per CDR3 protein. Seen here are 39,000 or so distinct CDR3 sequences, 3% to 3.5% observed once, and the top ten hold about 36%. Time point meaning: sample taken at primary tumor resection. Unsorted whole RNA of tumor, nontumor lung or frozen PBMC was sequenced. This clonotype has just a few counts. The receptor's source is a male donor with early-stage non-small cell lung cancer. This sample comprised normal lung tissue next to the tumor, obtained at surgery.

The CDR3 region is CSASLGLVSTDTQYF. CDR3 bases: TGCAGTGCAAGCCTGGGACTAGTTAGCACAGATACGCAGTATTTT. The V and J genes are TRBV20-1 and TRBJ2-3; 8 bases align to TRBD2. Losses at the gene ends were 6 bases for V and 0 bases for J; bases not matched to a gene: 8. CDR1 and CDR2 from the germline V gene are DFQATT and SNEGSKA (reference sequence). The CDR3 sequence is 15 residues long.